This T cell receptor beta chain is from a study of T cells after yellow fever vaccination. Study results and limitations: A faster peak, day 5 versus 15, was reached by the weaker secondary response. Clones from primary vaccination mostly reappeared after the booster (about 97% CD4, approximately 88% CD8). Just a small share of clonotypes turned up in the CD4 compartment as well as the CD8 compartment. FACS-sorted repertoires might harbor abundant contaminating clonotypes from the bulk population.

The CDR3 sequence is 14 residues long. Germline loops: CDR1 KGHSH, CDR2 LQKENI. Trimming shortened V by 1 base and J by 7 bases, and 8 bases separated the two germline ends. For this clonotype: The antigen is not known.

TCRdb re-analysed the 5' RACE reads in MiXCR, keeping a single row per CDR3 protein. The sample has around 250,000 distinct CDR3 sequences; roughly 5% are singletons. The source material was CD4+ T cells sorted from PBMCs, sampled on the day of the yellow fever booster vaccination. The chain uses TRBV18 and TRBJ1-6; D gene ambiguous. The clonotype was recovered from a young man who received the YFV17D yellow fever vaccine. The CDR3 loop is CASSPQTGNSPLHF. The CDR3 DNA reads TGTGCCAGCTCACCACAGACGGGAAATTCACCCCTCCACTTT.